A single sample gave rise to the 30 T cell receptor beta chains below, sequenced in a study of radiotherapy plus CTLA-4 blockade in lung cancer. Clones were read by immunoSEQ multiplex PCR, and TCRdb kept only the in-frame ones, dropping some. The sample shows roughly 100,000 clones, approximately 85% of them seen only once. The sequenced sample was peripheral blood, obtained from a patient treated with radiotherapy plus ipilimumab. Receptors were obtained from a human donor with non-small cell lung cancer who had a partial response to radiotherapy plus ipilimumab.

This clone was detected only once. The CDR3 reads CASSSSSGTGNQPQHF. The CDR3 coding sequence is TGTGCCAGCAGTTCATCGTCCGGGACAGGGAATCAGCCCCAGCATTTT. V is TRBV27 and J is TRBJ1-5, with 9 positions matching TRBD1. From germline, CDR1 is MNHEY and CDR2 SMNVEV (reference sequence). The CDR3 consists of 16 residues. V gave up 4 bases and J gave up 4 bases; unmatched junction bases: 8.

J is TRBJ2-1 and V is TRBV7-3, with TRBD2 matching over 10 bases. Germline CDR1 is SGHTA and CDR2 is FQGTGA. The J segment lost 1 base and the V segment lost 2 bases, leaving 5 bases of the junction unmatched. The CDR3 runs 17 residues. The CDR3 nucleotides read TGTGCCAGCAGCTTAGGGGGACTAGCGTCTTCCTACAATGAGCAGTTCTTC. As protein: CASSLGGLASSYNEQFF.

CDR3 DNA sequence: TGTGCCAGAGGCCGGACAGGCCAGGGAGACGAGCAGTACTTC. It codes for CARGRTGQGDEQYF. The rearrangement joins TRBV19 to TRBJ2-5; 7 bases line up with TRBD1. The J call may be in error: the DNA end matches TRBJ2-7 better. The CDR3 covers 14 residues. CDR1 is LNHDA, CDR2 SQIVND, per germline (reference sequence).

This sequence joins TRBV5-1 and TRBJ2-1, with 10 bases that match TRBD2. The CDR3 sequence is 18 residues long. The germline V gene has CDR1 SGHRS and CDR2 YFSETQ. V shed 0 bases and J 0 bases; nucleotides not matched to a gene: 6. Here the CDR3 reads CASSLAGLAAFSYNEQFF. In DNA form, the CDR3 reads TGCGCCAGCAGCTTGGCAGGACTAGCGGCTTTCTCCTACAATGAGCAGTTCTTC.

J is TRBJ1-3 and V is TRBV30; the D is unclear. The germline V gene has CDR1 GTSNPN and CDR2 SVGIG (reference sequence). The CDR3 length is 12 residues. Trimming left V 4 bases short and J 2 bases short, with 6 bases between. The CDR3 region is CAWNSPGNTIYF. CDR3 nucleotide sequence: TGTGCCTGGAACAGTCCTGGAAACACCATATATTTT.

The V gene is TRBV7-2, the J gene TRBJ2-7, with TRBD2 matching 7 bases. V was pared by 6 bases and J by 0 bases, with 5 bases of the junction left unmatched. Germline V gene data show CDR1 as SGHTA and CDR2 as FQGNSA. The CDR3 loop spans 14 amino acids. The CDR3 DNA reads as TGTGCCAGCAGACCAGCGGGGTCCTCCTACGAGCAGTACTTC. Its protein product is CASRPAGSSYEQYF.

J is TRBJ1-3 and V is TRBV7-8; D uncertain. Germline V gene data show CDR1 as SGHVS and CDR2 as FQNEAQ. The CDR3 extends over 17 amino acids. Trimming pared 0 bases from V and 3 bases from J, leaving 15 bases between. In DNA, the CDR3 is TGTGCCAGCAGCTTAGCCGGGTTGCGCAAACGTGGAAACACCATATATTTT. The encoded protein is CASSLAGLRKRGNTIYF.

The chain has TRBV10-1 and TRBJ2-3, with TRBD2 matching 7 bases. This CDR3 has 13 residues. Germline-derived CDR1 and CDR2 are WNHNN and SYGVQD (reference sequence). After removal of 0 bases from V and 8 bases from J, the junction contained 2 bases not matched to a gene. CDR3 amino acids: CASSESVAGTQYF. In nucleotides, the CDR3 is TGCGCCAGCAGTGAGTCGGTAGCGGGTACGCAGTATTTT.

The gene calls are TRBV9 and TRBJ2-7; D remains unclear. V was pared by 3 bases and J by 0 bases, with 10 bases between. CDR3 length: 14 residues. Germline CDR1 reads SGDLS; CDR2 reads YYNGEE. The CDR3 sequence is CASSDDVASYEQYF. The CDR3, as DNA: TGTGCCAGCAGCGACGATGTAGCCTCCTACGAGCAGTACTTC.

This clone was seen more than once but under ten times. The chain recombines TRBV19 with TRBJ1-1, with TRBD1 matching 7 bases. With 7 bases clipped from V and 4 bases from J, the junction kept 18 bases outside the gene matches. The germline V gene has CDR1 LNHDA and CDR2 SQIVND (reference sequence). This CDR3 has 17 amino acids. CDR3 loop: CASTTIEGLPGGTEAFF. The CDR3 nucleotides read TGTGCCAGTACTACAATAGAGGGATTGCCAGGGGGCACTGAAGCTTTCTTT. Variable domain in full (rest from reference TRBV19 and TRBJ1-1): DGGITQSPKYLFRKEGQNVTLSCEQNLNHDAMYWYRQDPGQGLRLIYYSQIVNDFQKGDIAEGYSVSREKKESFPLTVTSAQKNPTAFYLCASTTIEGLPGGTEAFFGQGTRLTVV.

The chain combines TRBV30 with TRBJ1-1, with D possibly being TRBD1 (5 bases). The CDR3 sequence is 11 residues long. Deletions cut 5 bases from V and 4 bases from J, with 8 bases between. The germline CDR1 and CDR2 sequences are GTSNPN and SVGIG (reference sequence). The CDR3 loop is CAWGGSTEAFF. CDR3 bases: TGTGCCTGGGGGGGGAGCACTGAAGCTTTCTTT.

Only a few counts were recorded for this clone. The gene calls are TRBV6-5 and TRBJ1-4; a possible D gene is TRBD1 (5 bases). The CDR3 contains 14 residues. The V end was cut by 1 base, the J end by 7 bases, with 10 bases between. CDR1 MNHEY and CDR2 SVGAGI come from the germline V gene. The CDR3 DNA reads as TGTGCCAGCAGTTACTTCGGGGGGGGTGAAAAACTGTTTTTT. Residues: CASSYFGGGEKLFF.

The V and J genes are TRBV5-1 and TRBJ1-4, with unresolved D. The CDR3 has 14 amino acids. V shed 5 bases and J shed 8 bases, with 16 bases lying between them. The germline CDR1 and CDR2 sequences are SGHRS and YFSETQ. In DNA, the CDR3 is TGCGCCAGCAGTATGGAGGGCGCGAGGGAAAAACTGTTTTTT. This gives the protein CASSMEGAREKLFF.

This chain connects TRBV14 to TRBJ2-7; 8 nucleotides agree with TRBD1. CDR1 and CDR2 from the germline V gene are SGHDN and FVKESK. Losses at the gene ends were 4 bases for V and 0 bases for J; bases not matched to a gene: 5. CDR3 length equals 15 residues. CDR3 sequence (DNA): TGTGCCAGCAGCCCCCAGGGGGCCCTCTCCTACGAGCAGTACTTC. Residues: CASSPQGALSYEQYF.

The chain uses TRBV7-2 and TRBJ2-5; TRBD2 agrees at 7 bases. The length of the CDR3 is 15 residues. The V segment lost 1 base and the J segment 2 bases; nucleotides outside the gene matches: 4. Germline V gives CDR1 SGHTA, CDR2 FQGNSA. The CDR3 coding sequence is TGTGCCAGCAGCTTAGTCGGGACTACACAAGAGACCCAGTACTTC. It codes for CASSLVGTTQETQYF.

The CDR3 sequence: CASSLVVADEQYF. The CDR3 DNA follows: TGTGCCAGCAGCTTAGTAGTAGCGGACGAGCAGTACTTC. This chain links TRBV7-9 with TRBJ2-7; possibly TRBD2 for D (6 bases). Germline-derived CDR1 and CDR2 are SEHNR and FQNEAQ (reference sequence). CDR3 length equals 13 residues. Trimming took 1 base from V and 5 from J, leaving 9 bases between them. Full variable domain (remainder filled in from reference TRBV7-9 and TRBJ2-7): DTGVSQNPRHKITKRGQNVTFRCDPISEHNRLYWYRQTLGQGPEFLTYFQNEAQLEKSRLLSDRFSAERPKGSFSTLEIQRTEQGDSAMYLCASSLVVADEQYFGPGTRLTVT.

The rearrangement links TRBV27 to TRBJ2-5; 14 nucleotides agree with TRBD2. V dropped 3 bases and J dropped 5; count of bases not matched to a gene: 2. Germline-derived CDR1 and CDR2 are MNHEY and SMNVEV (reference sequence). This CDR3 comprises 15 residues. The CDR3 DNA reads TGTGCCAGCAGTTTGGGACTAGCGGGAGTGGAGACCCAGTACTTC. Its protein product is CASSLGLAGVETQYF.

The V gene is TRBV6-5, the J gene TRBJ2-5; 8 bases are shared with TRBD1. CDR3 size: 13 residues. The V segment lost 6 bases and the J segment 5 bases; nucleotides outside the gene matches: 5. The germline CDR1 and CDR2 sequences are MNHEY and SVGAGI. The CDR3 loop is CASSQGAWETQYF. CDR3 coding DNA: TGTGCCAGCAGCCAGGGGGCATGGGAGACCCAGTACTTC.

The rearrangement links TRBV6-6 to TRBJ2-1, with 8 bases identical to TRBD2. Germline CDR1 and CDR2: MNHNY and SVGAGI (reference sequence). The CDR3 is made up of 15 amino acids. V was pared by 0 bases and J by 4 bases, with 2 bases of the junction left unmatched. CDR3 in DNA: TGTGCCAGCAGTTACTCCGAGCGGGGGTACAATGAGCAGTTCTTC. Translating gives CASSYSERGYNEQFF.

The rearrangement uses TRBV5-1 and TRBJ1-5; 11 bases line up with TRBD1. This CDR3 is 15 amino acids long. Trimming took 3 bases from V and 5 from J; bases not matched to a gene: 4. Per the germline V gene, CDR1 is SGHRS and CDR2 is YFSETQ. For the CDR3, the DNA is TGCGCCAGCAGCTGGACAGGGGGCCGGGATCAGCCCCAGCATTTT. It codes for CASSWTGGRDQPQHF. The full variable domain, rest sourced from reference TRBV5-1 and TRBJ1-5, is KAGVTQTPRYLIKTRGQQVTLSCSPISGHRSVSWYQQTPGQGLQFLFEYFSETQRNKGNFPGRFSGRQFSNSRSEMNVSTLELGDSALYLCASSWTGGRDQPQHFGDGTRLSIL.

The chain links TRBV27 to TRBJ2-3; 9 bases agree with TRBD2. The ends lost 6 bases at V and 6 bases at J; junction bases unmatched: 7. The germline V gene encodes CDR1 MNHEY and CDR2 SMNVEV (reference sequence). The CDR3 covers 14 residues. The CDR3: CASSWTSAADTQYF. The CDR3 DNA follows: TGTGCCAGCAGCTGGACTAGCGCGGCCGATACGCAGTATTTT.

The chain couples TRBV6-1 to TRBJ2-1; no reliable D call. Germline V gene sequence: CDR1 MNHNS, CDR2 SASEGT. Trimming removed 6 bases at V and 14 bases at J, with 20 bases between. CDR3 length: 13 residues. The CDR3 DNA sequence: TGTGCCAGCAGCCCCCGGGTCTCCGGTTCGGAGTTCTTC. Amino acids: CASSPRVSGSEFF.

This clone was counted a few times. The J gene is TRBJ2-5, the V gene TRBV18; TRBD1 matches at 8 bases. In germline, CDR1 is KGHSH, CDR2 LQKENI. The CDR3 length is 15 residues. The J segment lost 2 bases and the V segment lost 2 bases, leaving 4 bases of the junction unmatched. The CDR3 DNA reads TGTGCCAGCTCACCATGGACAGGGACTCAAGAGACCCAGTACTTC. Its translation: CASSPWTGTQETQYF.

The chain links TRBV15 to TRBJ2-1, with D hard to call. The CDR3 is made up of 12 amino acids. The germline V gene encodes CDR1 LNHNV and CDR2 YYDKDF (reference sequence). V was clipped by 1 base and J by 8 bases, with 6 bases between them. In nucleotides, the CDR3 is TGTGCCACCAGCAGAGCCCGAGATGAGCAGTTCTTC. As protein: CATSRARDEQFF. The full variable domain, its missing parts supplied by reference TRBV15 and TRBJ2-1, is DAMVIQNPRYQVTQFGKPVTLSCSQTLNHNVMYWYQQKSSQAPKLLFHYYDKDFNNEADTPDNFQSRRPNTSFCFLDIRSPGLGDTAMYLCATSRARDEQFFGPGTRLTVL.

V usage is TRBV18 and J usage is TRBJ2-1, with 8 bases fitting TRBD2. Per the germline V gene, CDR1 is KGHSH and CDR2 is LQKENI. The V gene end was trimmed by 5 bases and the J gene end by 9 bases; junction bases not matched to a gene: 12. There are 15 residues in the CDR3. CDR3 DNA sequence: TGTGCCAGCTCAACGCTAGCGGGCGGGGCAGGTGAGCAGTTCTTC. Its translation is CASSTLAGGAGEQFF.

This clone was seen only once. The rearrangement joins TRBV28 to TRBJ2-1; TRBD2 aligns across 7 bases. This CDR3 contains 17 residues. J lost 6 bases, V lost 2 bases, and 13 bases had no gene match. The germline V gene encodes CDR1 MDHEN and CDR2 SYDVKM. CDR3 nucleotide sequence: TGTGCCAGCAGTTTAGCGGGAGATCGTCGTGTACGCAATGAGCAGTTCTTC. It specifies CASSLAGDRRVRNEQFF.

The chain has TRBV27 and TRBJ1-2, with 8 bases that match TRBD1. The germline gives CDR1 MNHEY, CDR2 SMNVEV (reference sequence). J lost 8 bases, V lost 5 bases, and 7 bases had no gene match. CDR3 length: 13 amino acids. CDR3 residues: CASSARRGQGYTF. The CDR3 region has the DNA TGTGCCAGCAGTGCCCGCAGGGGGCAAGGCTACACCTTC.

This clone was counted once. The rearrangement joins TRBV19 to TRBJ2-5, with 7 bases fitting TRBD2. The germline gives CDR1 LNHDA, CDR2 SQIVND (reference sequence). J lost 0 bases, V lost 7 bases, and 2 bases had no gene match. The length of the CDR3 is 13 residues. CDR3 amino acids: CASTGRDQETQYF. The CDR3 DNA is TGTGCCAGTACAGGGAGGGACCAAGAGACCCAGTACTTC.

The V call is TRBV28, the J call TRBJ2-5; 9 positions agree with TRBD1. Trimming removed 6 bases from V and 3 bases from J; junction bases left unmatched: 8. CDR3 size: 15 residues. In germline, CDR1 is MDHEN, CDR2 SYDVKM. CDR3 protein: CASSSRRTGEETQYF. DNA for the CDR3: TGTGCCAGCAGCTCCCGAAGGACAGGGGAAGAGACCCAGTACTTC.

This clone is a singleton in its sample. The chain carries TRBV28 and TRBJ2-3, with D perhaps TRBD1 (6 bases). This CDR3 is built from 13 residues. The germline gives CDR1 MDHEN, CDR2 SYDVKM. The V gene lost 6 bases and the J gene lost 4 bases, with 11 bases spanning the gap. The CDR3 DNA reads TGTGCCAGCAGGACAGGCTCCGCAGATACGCAGTATTTT. Encoded protein: CASRTGSADTQYF.